This T cell receptor (beta chain) was observed in a study of OX40 agonist ivuxolimab in advanced cancers. Whole-study context: Ivuxolimab, which is an agonistic anti-OX40 (CD134) antibody, was administered to the patients. Every 2 weeks, ivuxolimab was infused into the patients intravenously at between 0.01 and 10 mg/kg.

Study-wide points: Antigen targets of the expanded peripheral T cells went undetermined.

V lost 2 bases and J lost 1, with 12 bases in between. Germline V gene lookup returns CDR1 SGHTA and CDR2 FQGNSA. The CDR3 is 16 residues long. Autoimmune disease history or systemic immunosuppression disqualified patients. Details on this clone: The target antigen is unknown.

The repertoire was sequenced with immunoSEQ multiplex PCR; TCRdb's copy has only in-frame clones and lacks some. Of 66,000 or so clones listed, roughly 90% are singletons. The specimen was CD4+ or CD8+ T cells sorted from blood, collected in a trial of the OX40 agonist ivuxolimab. The chain uses TRBV7-2 and TRBJ2-1; D gene unclear. This clonotype was obtained from an adult with an advanced solid tumor such as melanoma, head and neck, liver or kidney cancer. The CDR3, as DNA: TGTGCCAGCAGCTTAAATGCGCTCTCATCCTACAATGAGCAGTTCTTC. Its protein product is CASSLNALSSYNEQFF. Together with reference TRBV7-2 and TRBJ2-1, the CDR3 gives the full variable domain: GAGVSQSPSNKVTEKGKDVELRCDPISGHTALYWYRQSLGQGLEFLIYFQGNSAPDKSGLPSDRFSAERTGGSVSTLTIQRTQQEDSAVYLCASSLNALSSYNEQFFGPGTRLTVL.